Listed below are T cell receptor beta chains from one sample, sequenced in a study of lymphopenia after photon versus proton radiotherapy. TCRdb keeps only in-frame clones here, not all; method: immunoSEQ multiplex PCR. The table has approximately 160,000 clones, 70% to 90% seen once; the top ten hold about 4.7%. This specimen was peripheral blood, taken from a patient treated with photon-based radiotherapy. The receptors derive from a man aged 45-60 years with gastric cancer. Each CDR3 is given with its conserved first and last residue. D genes are given only for firm matches. Only some rows state a clone size, as once, few, many or a class for expanded clones.

v_call	clone_size	d_call	j_call	cdr3_nt	cdr3_aa
TRBV29-1	-	-	TRBJ2-1	TGCAGCGTTGAACCACAGGGCTTATACAATGAGCAGTTCTTC	CSVEPQGLYNEQFF
TRBV28	-	TRBD2	TRBJ2-1	TGTGCCAGCTCACGTAGCGGGAACACTTACAATGAGCAGTTCTTC	CASSRSGNTYNEQFF
TRBV18	-	-	TRBJ2-7	TGTGCCAGCTCACCACCGAAAAAGGGGCAGTCCTACGAGCAGTACTTC	CASSPPKKGQSYEQYF
TRBV5-6	-	-	TRBJ2-2	TGTGCCAGCAGCTTGCTAGTGACACTTCCGAACACCGGGGAGCTGTTTTTT	CASSLLVTLPNTGELFF
TRBV7-3	-	-	TRBJ2-3	TGTGCCAGCAGCAGATCCGGGACCAACACAGATACGCAGTATTTT	CASSRSGTNTDTQYF
TRBV5-4	-	TRBD2	TRBJ2-2	TGTGCCAGCAGCAGTATAGCGGGAGGGCCAGGCGGGGAGCTGTTTTTT	CASSSIAGGPGGELFF
TRBV6-6	-	-	TRBJ2-1	TGTGCCAGCGGTGGCAGGGCCTTTGGGAATGAGCAGTTCTTC	CASGGRAFGNEQFF
TRBV6-1	-	-	TRBJ2-6	TGTGCCGGCGTGGGCCCTGGGGCCAACGTCCTGACTTTC	CAGVGPGANVLTF
TRBV27	-	-	TRBJ1-5	TGTGCCAGCAGTTTATGGGGCAGTGCTCATCAGCCCCAGCATTTT	CASSLWGSAHQPQHF
TRBV6-1	-	-	TRBJ1-1	TGTGCCAGCAGTGTTCAGGGACGGGCTGAAGCTTTCTTT	CASSVQGRAEAFF
TRBV15	-	TRBD2	TRBJ2-7	TGTGCCACCAGCAGAGAGACTAGCGGGAGAGTCTCCTACGAGCAGTACTTC	CATSRETSGRVSYEQYF
TRBV6-6	-	-	TRBJ2-2	TGTGCCAGTAAACTGTCGGGTCAGAACACCGGGGAGCTGTTTTTT	CASKLSGQNTGELFF
TRBV13	once	TRBD1	TRBJ2-7	TGTGCCAGCAGCCCCCGGGACAGGGGATCCTACGAGCAGTACTTC	CASSPRDRGSYEQYF
TRBV29-1	few	-	TRBJ2-5	TGCAGCCAGGAAGGCCCGAGGGGGGCCCAGTACTTC	CSQEGPRGAQYF
TRBV5-1	-	-	TRBJ2-5	TGCGCCAGCAGCTTGACCGGAGGGGGGGGAGAGACCCAGTACTTC	CASSLTGGGGETQYF
TRBV30	-	TRBD2	TRBJ2-1	TGTGCCTGGAGTTTTTTAGCGGGGTACAATGAGCAGTTCTTC	CAWSFLAGYNEQFF
TRBV18	-	-	TRBJ1-1	TGTGCCAGCTCACCAGGACGGGGTTCAACTGAAGCTTTCTTT	CASSPGRGSTEAFF
TRBV28	few	-	TRBJ2-7	TGTGCCAGCTACCCTCAGGGACACTCCTACGAGCAGTACTTC	CASYPQGHSYEQYF
TRBV18	-	-	TRBJ1-1	TGTGCCAGCTCACCCTTAGGACAGATGAACACTGAAGCTTTCTTT	CASSPLGQMNTEAFF
TRBV14	-	-	TRBJ2-1	TGTGCCAGCAGGGGTAGGCCCTCACGTCGGAATGAGCAGTTCTTC	CASRGRPSRRNEQFF
TRBV2	-	-	TRBJ1-3	TGTGCCAGCCGTTACAGGACTGGAAACACCATATATTTT	CASRYRTGNTIYF
TRBV28	-	TRBD1	TRBJ1-2	TGTGCCGGGAGGCCTACAGGGGAAGACTATGGCTACACCTTC	CAGRPTGEDYGYTF
TRBV25-1	-	-	TRBJ2-2	TGTGCCAGCCTGGGCCCGAACACCGGGGAGCTGTTTTTT	CASLGPNTGELFF
TRBV4-1	few	TRBD1	TRBJ1-2	TGCGCCAGCAGCCAAGAGGCAGGGGGAGATGGCTACACCTTC	CASSQEAGGDGYTF
TRBV30	-	TRBD1	TRBJ2-1	TGTGCCTGGAGCGAGGGACAGGGGGCCCACAATGAGCAGTTCTTC	CAWSEGQGAHNEQFF
TRBV5-1	-	-	TRBJ2-7	TGCGCCAGCAGCTTGGGTCACGAGCAGTACTTC	CASSLGHEQYF